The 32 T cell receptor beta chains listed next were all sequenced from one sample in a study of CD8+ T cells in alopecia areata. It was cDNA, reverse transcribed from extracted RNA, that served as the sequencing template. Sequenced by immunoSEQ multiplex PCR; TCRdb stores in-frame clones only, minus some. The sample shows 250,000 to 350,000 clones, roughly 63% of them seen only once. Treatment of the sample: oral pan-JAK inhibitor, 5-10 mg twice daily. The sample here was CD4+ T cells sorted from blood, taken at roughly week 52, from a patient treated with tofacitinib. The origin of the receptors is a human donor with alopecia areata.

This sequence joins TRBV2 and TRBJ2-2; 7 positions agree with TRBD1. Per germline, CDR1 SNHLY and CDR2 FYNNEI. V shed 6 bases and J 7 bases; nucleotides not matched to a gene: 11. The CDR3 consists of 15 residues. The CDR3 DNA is TGTGCCAGCAGGCGGACAGGTCAATGGGGCGGGGAGCTGTTTTTT. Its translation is CASRRTGQWGGELFF.

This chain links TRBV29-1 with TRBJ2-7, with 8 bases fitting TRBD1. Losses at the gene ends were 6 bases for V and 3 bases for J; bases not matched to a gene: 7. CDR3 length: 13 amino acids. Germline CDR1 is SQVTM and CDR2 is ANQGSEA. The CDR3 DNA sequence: TGCAGCGTCGCCGGACAGGGCAACTACGAGCAGTACTTC. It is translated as CSVAGQGNYEQYF.

The CDR3 DNA is TGTGCCAGCAGTGGGGAAGGGGCGACACCCCTCCACTTT. It specifies CASSGEGATPLHF. The chain has TRBV9 and TRBJ1-6; a possible D gene is TRBD1 (5 bases). The CDR3 has 13 residues. Trimming left V 5 bases short and J 11 bases short, with 14 bases between. Germline loops: CDR1 SGDLS, CDR2 YYNGEE. Drawing the rest from reference TRBV9 and TRBJ1-6, the complete variable domain is DSGVTQTPKHLITATGQRVTLRCSPRSGDLSVYWYQQSLDQGLQFLIQYYNGEERAKGNILERFSAQQFPDLHSELNLSSLELGDSALYFCASSGEGATPLHFGNGTRLTVT.

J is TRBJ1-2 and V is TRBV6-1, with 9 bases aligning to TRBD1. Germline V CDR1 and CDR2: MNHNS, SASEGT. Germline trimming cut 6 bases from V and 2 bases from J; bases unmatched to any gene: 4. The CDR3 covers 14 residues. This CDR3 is CASRAGTGNYGYTF. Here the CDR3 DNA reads TGTGCCAGCAGAGCCGGGACAGGGAACTATGGCTACACCTTC.

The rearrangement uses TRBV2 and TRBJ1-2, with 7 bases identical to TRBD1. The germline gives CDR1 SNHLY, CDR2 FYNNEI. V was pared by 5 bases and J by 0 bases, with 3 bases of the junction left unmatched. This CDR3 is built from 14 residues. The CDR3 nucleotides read TGTGCCAGCAGTTTTACAGGGGCTAACTATGGCTACACCTTC. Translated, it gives CASSFTGANYGYTF.

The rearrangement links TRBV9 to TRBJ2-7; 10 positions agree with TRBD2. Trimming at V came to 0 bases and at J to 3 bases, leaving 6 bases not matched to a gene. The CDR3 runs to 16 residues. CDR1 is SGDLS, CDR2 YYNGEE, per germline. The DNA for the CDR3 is TGTGCCAGCAGCGTAGGCCGAGCGGGGGGGAACTACGAGCAGTACTTC. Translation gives CASSVGRAGGNYEQYF.

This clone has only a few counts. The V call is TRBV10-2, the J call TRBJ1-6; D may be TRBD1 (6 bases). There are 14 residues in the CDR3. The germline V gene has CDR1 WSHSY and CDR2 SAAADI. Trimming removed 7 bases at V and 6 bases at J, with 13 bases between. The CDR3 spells CASMMEGVNSPLHF. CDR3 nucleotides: TGCGCCAGCATGATGGAGGGGGTTAATTCACCCCTCCACTTT.

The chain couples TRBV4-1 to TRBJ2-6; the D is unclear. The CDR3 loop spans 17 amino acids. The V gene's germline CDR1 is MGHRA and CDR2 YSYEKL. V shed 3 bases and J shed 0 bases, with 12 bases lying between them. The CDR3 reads CASSQVNTISGANVLTF. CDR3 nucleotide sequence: TGCGCCAGCAGCCAGGTCAACACGATCTCTGGGGCCAACGTCCTGACTTTC.

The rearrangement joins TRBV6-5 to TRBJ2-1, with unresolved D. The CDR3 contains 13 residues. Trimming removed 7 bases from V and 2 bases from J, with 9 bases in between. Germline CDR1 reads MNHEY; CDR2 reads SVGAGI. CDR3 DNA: TGTGCCAGCAACGGAAACCCCTACAATGAGCAGTTCTTC. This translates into CASNGNPYNEQFF.

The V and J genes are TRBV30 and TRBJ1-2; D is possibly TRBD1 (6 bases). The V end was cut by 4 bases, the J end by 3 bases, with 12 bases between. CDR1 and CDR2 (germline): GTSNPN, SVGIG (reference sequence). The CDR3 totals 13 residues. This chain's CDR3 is CAWITGGHYGYTF. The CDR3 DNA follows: TGTGCCTGGATCACCGGGGGGCACTATGGCTACACCTTC.

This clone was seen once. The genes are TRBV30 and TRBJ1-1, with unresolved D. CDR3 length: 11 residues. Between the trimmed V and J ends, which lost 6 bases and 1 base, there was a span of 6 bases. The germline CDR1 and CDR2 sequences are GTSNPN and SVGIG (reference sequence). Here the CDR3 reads CACQTNTEAFF. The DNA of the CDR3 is TGTGCCTGCCAGACGAACACTGAAGCTTTCTTT.

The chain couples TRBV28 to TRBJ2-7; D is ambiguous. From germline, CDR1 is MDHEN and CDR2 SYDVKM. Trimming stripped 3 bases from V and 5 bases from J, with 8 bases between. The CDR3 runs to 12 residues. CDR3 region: CASSFTWNEQYF. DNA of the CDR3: TGTGCCAGCAGTTTTACGTGGAACGAGCAGTACTTC. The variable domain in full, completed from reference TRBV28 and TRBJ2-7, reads DVKVTQSSRYLVKRTGEKVFLECVQDMDHENMFWYRQDPGLGLRLIYFSYDVKMKEKGDIPEGYSVSREKKERFSLILESASTNQTSMYLCASSFTWNEQYFGPGTRLTVT.

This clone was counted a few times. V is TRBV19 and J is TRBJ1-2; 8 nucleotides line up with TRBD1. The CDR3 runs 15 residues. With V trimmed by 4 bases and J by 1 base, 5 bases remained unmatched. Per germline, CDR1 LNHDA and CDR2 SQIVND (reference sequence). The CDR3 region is CASSKGQVINYGYTF. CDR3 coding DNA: TGTGCCAGTAGTAAGGGACAGGTGATTAACTATGGCTACACCTTC.

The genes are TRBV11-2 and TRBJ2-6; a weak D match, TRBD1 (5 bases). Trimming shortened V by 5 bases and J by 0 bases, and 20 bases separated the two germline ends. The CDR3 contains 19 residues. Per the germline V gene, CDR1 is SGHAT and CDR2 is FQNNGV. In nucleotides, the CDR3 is TGTGCCAGCAGCGCCCCGGAAGGGGTACCGTTCTCTGGGGCCAACGTCCTGACTTTC. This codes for CASSAPEGVPFSGANVLTF.

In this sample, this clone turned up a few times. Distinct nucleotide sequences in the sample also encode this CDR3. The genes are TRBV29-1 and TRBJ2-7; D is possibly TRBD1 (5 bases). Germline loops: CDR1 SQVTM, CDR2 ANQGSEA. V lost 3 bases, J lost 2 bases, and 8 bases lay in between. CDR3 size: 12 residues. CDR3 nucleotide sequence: TGCAGCGTTGAGGCAGGGCCCTACGAGCAGTACTTC. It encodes CSVEAGPYEQYF.

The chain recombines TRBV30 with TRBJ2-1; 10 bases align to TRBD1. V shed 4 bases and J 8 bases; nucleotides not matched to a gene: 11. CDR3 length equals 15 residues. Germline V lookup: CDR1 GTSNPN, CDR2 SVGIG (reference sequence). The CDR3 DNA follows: TGTGCCTGGACCGTGGGACAGGGGATTGGGGATGAGCAGTTCTTC. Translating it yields CAWTVGQGIGDEQFF.

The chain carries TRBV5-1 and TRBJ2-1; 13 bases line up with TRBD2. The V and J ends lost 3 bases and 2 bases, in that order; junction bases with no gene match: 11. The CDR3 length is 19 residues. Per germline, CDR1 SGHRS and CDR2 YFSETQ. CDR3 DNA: TGCGCCAGCAGCTCACTAGCGGGGGGGCGTAAGGACGCCTACAATGAGCAGTTCTTC. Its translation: CASSSLAGGRKDAYNEQFF.

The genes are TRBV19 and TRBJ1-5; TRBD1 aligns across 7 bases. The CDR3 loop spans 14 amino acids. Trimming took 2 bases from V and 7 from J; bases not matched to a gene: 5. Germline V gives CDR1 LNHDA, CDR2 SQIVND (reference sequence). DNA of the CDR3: TGTGCCAGTAGTATAAGGGGGCCAGGGCAGCCCCAGCATTTT. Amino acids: CASSIRGPGQPQHF.

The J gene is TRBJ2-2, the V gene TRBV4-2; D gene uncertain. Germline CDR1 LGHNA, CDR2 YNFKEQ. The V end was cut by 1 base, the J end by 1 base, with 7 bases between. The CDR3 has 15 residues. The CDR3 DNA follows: TGTGCCAGCAGCCAAGCCCCGAGGAACACCGGGGAGCTGTTTTTT. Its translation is CASSQAPRNTGELFF.

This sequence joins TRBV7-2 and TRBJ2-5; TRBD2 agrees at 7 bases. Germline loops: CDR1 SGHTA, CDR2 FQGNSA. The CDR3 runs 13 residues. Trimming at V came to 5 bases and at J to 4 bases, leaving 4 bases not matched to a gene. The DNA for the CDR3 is TGTGCCAGCAGCCAGCGCGGGGGAGAGACCCAGTACTTC. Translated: CASSQRGGETQYF.

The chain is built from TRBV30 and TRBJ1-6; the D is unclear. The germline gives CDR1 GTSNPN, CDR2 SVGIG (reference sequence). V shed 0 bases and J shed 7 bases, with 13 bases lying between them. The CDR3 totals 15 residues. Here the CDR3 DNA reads TGTGCCTGGAGTGTCTTTAGCTGGCGGAATTCACCCCTCCACTTT. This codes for CAWSVFSWRNSPLHF. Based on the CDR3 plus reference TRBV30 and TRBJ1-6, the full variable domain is SQTIHQWPATLVQPVGSPLSLECTVEGTSNPNLYWYRQAAGRGLQLLFYSVGIGQISSEVPQNLSASRPQDRQFILSSKKLLLSDSGFYLCAWSVFSWRNSPLHFGNGTRLTVT.

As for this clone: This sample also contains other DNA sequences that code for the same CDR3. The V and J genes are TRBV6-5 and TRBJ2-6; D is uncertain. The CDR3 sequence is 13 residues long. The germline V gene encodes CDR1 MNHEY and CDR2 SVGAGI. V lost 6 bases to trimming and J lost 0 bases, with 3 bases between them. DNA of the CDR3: TGTGCCAGCAGAGGCTCTGGGGCCAACGTCCTGACTTTC. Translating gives CASRGSGANVLTF.

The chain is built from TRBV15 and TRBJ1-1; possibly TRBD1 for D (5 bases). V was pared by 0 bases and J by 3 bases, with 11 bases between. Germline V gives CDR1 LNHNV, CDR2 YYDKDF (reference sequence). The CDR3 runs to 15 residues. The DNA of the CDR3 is TGTGCCACCAGCAGAGATCGGGGGTTCCACACTGAAGCTTTCTTT. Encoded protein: CATSRDRGFHTEAFF.

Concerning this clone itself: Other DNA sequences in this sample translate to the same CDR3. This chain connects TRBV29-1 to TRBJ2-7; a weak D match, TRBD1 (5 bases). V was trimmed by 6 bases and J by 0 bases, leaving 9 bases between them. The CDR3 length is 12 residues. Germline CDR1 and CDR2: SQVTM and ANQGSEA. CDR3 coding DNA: TGCAGCGTCAGGGTCAGCTCCTACGAGCAGTACTTC. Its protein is CSVRVSSYEQYF.

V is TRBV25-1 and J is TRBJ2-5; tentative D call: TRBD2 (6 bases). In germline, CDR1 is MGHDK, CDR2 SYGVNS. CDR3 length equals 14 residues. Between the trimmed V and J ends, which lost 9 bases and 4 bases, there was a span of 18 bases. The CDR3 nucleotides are TGTGCCAGTTCTATTGCTGGGGGGAGAGAGACCCAGTACTTC. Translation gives CASSIAGGRETQYF.

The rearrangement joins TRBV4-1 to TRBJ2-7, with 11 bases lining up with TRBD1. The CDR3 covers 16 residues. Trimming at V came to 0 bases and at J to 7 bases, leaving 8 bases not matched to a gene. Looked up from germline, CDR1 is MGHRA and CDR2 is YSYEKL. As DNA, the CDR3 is TGCGCCAGCAGCCAAGATCCCGGACAGGGGGCGAGGGAGCAGTACTTC. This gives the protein CASSQDPGQGAREQYF.

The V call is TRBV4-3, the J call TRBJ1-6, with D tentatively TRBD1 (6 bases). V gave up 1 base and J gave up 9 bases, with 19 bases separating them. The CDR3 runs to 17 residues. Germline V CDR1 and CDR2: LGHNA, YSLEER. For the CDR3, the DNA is TGCGCCAGCAGCCAAGGATCTGACGGGACATGGGCTTCACCCCTCCACTTT. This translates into CASSQGSDGTWASPLHF.

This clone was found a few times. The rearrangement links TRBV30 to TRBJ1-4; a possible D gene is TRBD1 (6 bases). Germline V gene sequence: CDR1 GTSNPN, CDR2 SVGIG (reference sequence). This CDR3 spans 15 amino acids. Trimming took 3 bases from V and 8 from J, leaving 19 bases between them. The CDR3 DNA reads TGTGCCTGGAGCGAAAGGACAGCCACTGGGGAAAAACTGTTTTTT. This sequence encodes CAWSERTATGEKLFF.

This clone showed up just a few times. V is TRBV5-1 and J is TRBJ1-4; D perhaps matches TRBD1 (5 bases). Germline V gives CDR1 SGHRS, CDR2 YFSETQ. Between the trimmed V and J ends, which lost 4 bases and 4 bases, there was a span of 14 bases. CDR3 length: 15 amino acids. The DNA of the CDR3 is TGCGCCAGCAGCGACCCTCAGGGCAGTAATGAAAAACTGTTTTTT. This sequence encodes CASSDPQGSNEKLFF.

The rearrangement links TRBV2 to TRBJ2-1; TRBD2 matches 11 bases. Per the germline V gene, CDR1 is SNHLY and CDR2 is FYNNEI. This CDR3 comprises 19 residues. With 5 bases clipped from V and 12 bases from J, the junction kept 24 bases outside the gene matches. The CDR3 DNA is TGTGCCAGCAGTTTTTTACTAGCGGGGGCCCGGCTGGGCACAAAAGGGCAGTTCTTC. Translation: CASSFLLAGARLGTKGQFF.

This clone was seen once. The CDR3 sequence: CASSYSPTGGNEQYF. The CDR3 region has the DNA TGTGCCAGCAGTTACTCCCCGACAGGGGGCAACGAGCAGTACTTC. V and J are TRBV6-5 and TRBJ2-7; TRBD1 matches at 10 bases. Germline trimming cut 0 bases from V and 5 bases from J; bases unmatched to any gene: 4. The CDR3 has 15 amino acids. CDR1 and CDR2 (germline): MNHEY, SVGAGI.

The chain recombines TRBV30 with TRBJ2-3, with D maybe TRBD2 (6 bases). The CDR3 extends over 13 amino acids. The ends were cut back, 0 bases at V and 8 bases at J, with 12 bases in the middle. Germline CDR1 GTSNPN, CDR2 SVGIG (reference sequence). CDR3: CAWSVRRGGTQYF. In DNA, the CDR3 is TGTGCCTGGAGTGTACGTCGGGGAGGTACGCAGTATTTT.